One T cell receptor (beta chain) is described in this entry. These data are taken from a study of blood T cell repertoires in COVID-19. Overall study context: Some COVID-19 samples were acute and others convalescent; all came from the United States, Italy and Spain. PBMCs, B-cell-depleted T cells, or T cells provided the cDNA or gDNA that made up the material.

This CDR3 region has 15 residues. The germline CDR1 and CDR2 sequences are MNHEY and SVGAGI. Trimming took 5 bases from V and 2 from J; bases not matched to a gene: 8. In the original processing: The authors estimated nucleated cell counts from reference gene primer amplification. Libraries were prepared by immunoSEQ multiplex PCR; TCRdb keeps only in-frame clonotypes and omits some of them. V and J calls plus clone size are reproduced from that table; the DNA served to infer D and trimming. The table records about 200,000 clones, 89% of them present only once. The chain links TRBV6-5 to TRBJ1-2, with TRBD1 matching 7 bases. Sequencing was carried out using peripheral blood. This TCR was recovered from a woman aged 40 to 50 with acute or convalescent COVID-19. CDR3 in amino acids: CASSIAGQLNYGYTF. Written as DNA, the CDR3 is TGTGCCAGCAGTATAGCGGGACAGTTAAACTATGGCTACACCTTC.